This passage covers 5 T cell receptor beta chains from one sample sequenced in a study of cytomegalovirus exposure and HLA in healthy donors. Sequencing used immunoSEQ multiplex PCR; TCRdb keeps in-frame clones, though not all of them. Here the sample spans 110,000 to 150,000 clones, approximately 94% being singletons. Specimen: PBMCs. The receptors come from a man between 18 and 29 years old in good health and CMV-seropositive.

CDR3 bases: TGTGCCAGCAGCGCCGAAGGCGGCACCCAGCATTTT. Translated: CASSAEGGTQHF. This chain links TRBV6-1 with TRBJ1-5, with D unclear. Germline V lookup: CDR1 MNHNS, CDR2 SASEGT. The CDR3 extends over 12 amino acids. Between the trimmed V and J ends, which lost 6 bases and 11 bases, there was a span of 14 bases.

The chain has TRBV19 and TRBJ1-5; TRBD1 might be the D (5 bases). Germline assignment: CDR1 LNHDA and CDR2 SQIVND (reference sequence). Trimming removed 5 bases at V and 1 base at J, with 15 bases between. CDR3 size: 16 residues. CDR3 sequence (DNA): TGTGCCAGTAGTCCGCCCATGTCAGGGAGCAATCAGCCCCAGCATTTT. This sequence encodes CASSPPMSGSNQPQHF.

The genes are TRBV29-1 and TRBJ1-2, with 7 nucleotides matching TRBD1. Looked up from germline, CDR1 is SQVTM and CDR2 is ANQGSEA. The CDR3 is 14 residues long. V was pared by 6 bases and J by 4 bases, with 11 bases of the junction left unmatched. The CDR3 region has the DNA TGCAGCGTGTACCGTCGGGACAGACTCTATGGCTACACCTTC. It yields the protein CSVYRRDRLYGYTF.

The rearrangement links TRBV29-1 to TRBJ2-3; TRBD2 might be the D (5 bases). This CDR3 is built from 14 residues. The V and J ends lost 2 bases and 2 bases respectively, with 11 bases between them. Germline V gives CDR1 SQVTM, CDR2 ANQGSEA. The CDR3 DNA sequence: TGCAGCGTTGAAAGAGCGGAGCACACAGATACGCAGTATTTT. As protein: CSVERAEHTDTQYF.

The CDR3 bases are TGTGCCAGCAGCGCGGGACTAGCCGGCAATGAGCAGTTCTTC. Amino acids: CASSAGLAGNEQFF. V and J are TRBV7-7 and TRBJ2-1, with 9 bases lining up with TRBD2. The CDR3 has 14 amino acids. V dropped 5 bases and J dropped 6; count of bases not matched to a gene: 5. Germline CDR1 SSHAT, CDR2 FNYEAQ (reference sequence). The full variable domain, in which reference TRBV7-7 and TRBJ2-1 provide the parts outside the CDR3, is GAGVSQSPRYKVTKRGQDVTLRCDPISSHATLYWYQQALGQGPEFLTYFNYEAQPDKSGLPSDRFSAERPEGSISTLTIQRTEQRDSAMYRCASSAGLAGNEQFFGPGTRLTVL.